This T cell receptor beta chain derives from a study of blood T cell repertoires in COVID-19. Study at large: The United States, Italy and Spain provided the acute and convalescent COVID-19 samples.

TCRdb's copy holds only in-frame clones and misses some; the assay was immunoSEQ multiplex PCR. The sample consists of about 97,000 clones, roughly 90% of them appearing once. The germline gives CDR1 MNHEY, CDR2 SMNVEV (reference sequence). This CDR3 region has 16 residues. The ends were cut back, 9 bases at V and 4 bases at J, with 25 bases in the middle. Material: peripheral blood. V gene TRBV27 combines with J gene TRBJ2-7, with D possibly matching TRBD1 (7 bases). The origin of this receptor is a woman aged 45-65 years with COVID-19, enrolled during active disease. The CDR3 region has the DNA TGTGCCAGTGGTAGACAGGGCGGAGGGGGGACTTACGAGCAGTACTTC. Amino acids: CASGRQGGGGTYEQYF.